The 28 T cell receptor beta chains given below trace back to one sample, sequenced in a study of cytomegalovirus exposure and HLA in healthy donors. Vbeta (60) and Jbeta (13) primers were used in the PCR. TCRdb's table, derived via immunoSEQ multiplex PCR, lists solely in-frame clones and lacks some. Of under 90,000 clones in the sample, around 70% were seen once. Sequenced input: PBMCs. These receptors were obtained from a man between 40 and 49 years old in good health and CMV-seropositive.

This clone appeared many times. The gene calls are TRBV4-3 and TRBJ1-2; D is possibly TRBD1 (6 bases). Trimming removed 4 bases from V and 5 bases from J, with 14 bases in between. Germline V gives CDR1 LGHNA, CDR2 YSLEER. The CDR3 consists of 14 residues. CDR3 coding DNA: TGCGCCAGCAGCCGGAACAGGGTAGGGTATGGCTACACCTTC. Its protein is CASSRNRVGYGYTF.

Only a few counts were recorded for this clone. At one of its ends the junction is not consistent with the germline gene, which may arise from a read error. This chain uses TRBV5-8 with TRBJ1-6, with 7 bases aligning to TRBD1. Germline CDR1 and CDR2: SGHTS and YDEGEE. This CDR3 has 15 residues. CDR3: CASSLDRPGDSPLHF. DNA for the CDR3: TGTGCCAGCAGTTTGGACAGGCCTGGAGATTCACCCCTCCACTTT.

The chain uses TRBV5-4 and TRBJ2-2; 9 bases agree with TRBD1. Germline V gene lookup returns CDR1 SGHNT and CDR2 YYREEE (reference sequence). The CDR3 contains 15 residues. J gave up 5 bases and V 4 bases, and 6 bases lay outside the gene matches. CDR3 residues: CASSPGTGSTGELFF. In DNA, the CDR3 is TGTGCCAGCAGCCCCGGGACAGGGAGTACCGGGGAGCTGTTTTTT.

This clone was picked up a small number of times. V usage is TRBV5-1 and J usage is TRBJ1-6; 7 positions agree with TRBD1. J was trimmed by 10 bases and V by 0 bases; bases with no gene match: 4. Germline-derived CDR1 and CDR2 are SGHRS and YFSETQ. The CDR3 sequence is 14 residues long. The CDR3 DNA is TGCGCCAGCAGCTTGGGGCAGGGGGGATCACCCCTCCACTTT. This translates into CASSLGQGGSPLHF. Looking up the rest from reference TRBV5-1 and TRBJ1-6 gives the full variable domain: KAGVTQTPRYLIKTRGQQVTLSCSPISGHRSVSWYQQTPGQGLQFLFEYFSETQRNKGNFPGRFSGRQFSNSRSEMNVSTLELGDSALYLCASSLGQGGSPLHFGNGTRLTVT.

CDR3 nucleotides: TGTGCCAGCTCACCACGGGGACTAGCGGGACCTACCCAAGAGACCCAGTACTTC. Protein product: CASSPRGLAGPTQETQYF. The V call is TRBV18, the J call TRBJ2-5, with 13 bases fitting TRBD2. Germline CDR1 reads KGHSH; CDR2 reads LQKENI. The CDR3 runs 18 residues. Trimming cost V 1 base and J 1 base; bases outside gene matches: 6.

CDR3: CASSPEARSPLHF. The CDR3 DNA is TGTGCCAGCAGCCCAGAGGCCCGGTCACCCCTCCACTTT. The chain employs TRBV9 and TRBJ1-6; D gene ambiguous. This CDR3 region has 13 residues. Germline CDR1 reads SGDLS; CDR2 reads YYNGEE. V lost 4 bases, J lost 10 bases, and 12 bases lay in between.

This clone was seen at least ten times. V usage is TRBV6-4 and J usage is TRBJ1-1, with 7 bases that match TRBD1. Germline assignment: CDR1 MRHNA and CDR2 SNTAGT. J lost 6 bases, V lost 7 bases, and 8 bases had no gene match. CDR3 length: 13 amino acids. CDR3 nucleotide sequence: TGTGCCAGCACCGCCAATCAGGGGGCTGAAGCTTTCTTT. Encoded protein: CASTANQGAEAFF.

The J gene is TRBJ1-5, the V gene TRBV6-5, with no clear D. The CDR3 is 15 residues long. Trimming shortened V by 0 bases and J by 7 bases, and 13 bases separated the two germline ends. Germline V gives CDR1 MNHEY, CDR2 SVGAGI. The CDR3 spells CASSYSGTPGQPQHF. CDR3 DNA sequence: TGTGCCAGCAGTTACTCGGGCACTCCGGGACAGCCCCAGCATTTT.

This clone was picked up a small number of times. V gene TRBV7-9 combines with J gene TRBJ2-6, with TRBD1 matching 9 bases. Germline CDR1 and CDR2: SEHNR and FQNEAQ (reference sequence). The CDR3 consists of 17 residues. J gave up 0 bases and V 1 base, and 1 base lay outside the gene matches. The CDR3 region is CASSLGTGASGANVLTF. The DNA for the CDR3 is TGTGCCAGCAGCTTAGGGACAGGGGCCTCTGGGGCCAACGTCCTGACTTTC.

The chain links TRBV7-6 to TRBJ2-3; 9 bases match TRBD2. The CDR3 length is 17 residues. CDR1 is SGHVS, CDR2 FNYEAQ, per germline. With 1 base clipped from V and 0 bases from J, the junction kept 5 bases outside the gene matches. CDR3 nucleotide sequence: TGTGCCAGCAGCTTAGGAGCGGGGGGCCGTAGCACAGATACGCAGTATTTT. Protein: CASSLGAGGRSTDTQYF.

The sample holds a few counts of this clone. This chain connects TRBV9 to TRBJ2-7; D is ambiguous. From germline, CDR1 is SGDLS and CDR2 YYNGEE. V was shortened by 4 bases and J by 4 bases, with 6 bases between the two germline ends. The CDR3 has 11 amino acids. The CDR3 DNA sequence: TGTGCCAGCAGCAACAATTACGAGCAGTACTTC. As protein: CASSNNYEQYF.

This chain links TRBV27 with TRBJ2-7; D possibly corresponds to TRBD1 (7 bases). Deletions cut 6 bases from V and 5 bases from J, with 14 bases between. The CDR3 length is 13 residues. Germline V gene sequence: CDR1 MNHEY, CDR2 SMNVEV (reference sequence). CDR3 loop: CASSLRGEDEQYF. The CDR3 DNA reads TGTGCCAGCAGCCTCAGGGGGGAGGACGAGCAGTACTTC.

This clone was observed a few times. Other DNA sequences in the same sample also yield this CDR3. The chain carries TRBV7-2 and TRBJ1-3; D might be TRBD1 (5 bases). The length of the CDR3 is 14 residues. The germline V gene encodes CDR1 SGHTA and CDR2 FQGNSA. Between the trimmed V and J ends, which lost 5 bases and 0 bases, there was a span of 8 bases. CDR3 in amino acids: CASSPDSSGNTIYF. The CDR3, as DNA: TGTGCCAGCAGCCCCGACAGCTCTGGAAACACCATATATTTT.

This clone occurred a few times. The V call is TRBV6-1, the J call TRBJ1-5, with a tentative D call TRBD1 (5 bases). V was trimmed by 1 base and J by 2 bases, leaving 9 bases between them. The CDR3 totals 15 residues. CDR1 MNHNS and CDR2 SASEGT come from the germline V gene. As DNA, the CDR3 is TGTGCCAGCAGTGAAGGCAGGGCTGGCAATCAGCCCCAGCATTTT. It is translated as CASSEGRAGNQPQHF.

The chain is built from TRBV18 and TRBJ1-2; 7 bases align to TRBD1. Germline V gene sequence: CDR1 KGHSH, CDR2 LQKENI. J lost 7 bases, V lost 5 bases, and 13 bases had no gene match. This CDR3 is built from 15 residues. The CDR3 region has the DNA TGTGCCAGCTCAACAGGAGACGAGGGGGCGCTTGGCTACACCTTC. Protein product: CASSTGDEGALGYTF.

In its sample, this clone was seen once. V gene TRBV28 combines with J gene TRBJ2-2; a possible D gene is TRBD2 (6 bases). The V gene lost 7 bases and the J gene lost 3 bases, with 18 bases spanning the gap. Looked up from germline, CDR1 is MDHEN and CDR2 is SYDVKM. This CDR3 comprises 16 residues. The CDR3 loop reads CASTSGGSGYTGELFF. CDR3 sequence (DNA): TGTGCCAGCACCTCTGGGGGTAGCGGATACACCGGGGAGCTGTTTTTT.

This CDR3 reads CASSSEGYGYTF. The CDR3 nucleotides are TGTGCCAGCAGCTCTGAGGGCTATGGCTACACCTTC. The chain employs TRBV7-2 and TRBJ1-2, with unresolved D. There are 12 residues in the CDR3. V lost 4 bases, J lost 4 bases, and 7 bases lay in between. Germline lookup yields CDR1 SGHTA and CDR2 FQGNSA.

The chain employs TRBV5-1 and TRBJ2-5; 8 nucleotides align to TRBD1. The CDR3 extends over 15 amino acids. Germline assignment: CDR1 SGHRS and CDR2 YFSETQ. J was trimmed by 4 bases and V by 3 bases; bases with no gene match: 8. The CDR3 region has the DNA TGCGCCAGCAGCTCCGGGGCAGGGGGCGGAGAGACCCAGTACTTC. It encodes CASSSGAGGGETQYF.

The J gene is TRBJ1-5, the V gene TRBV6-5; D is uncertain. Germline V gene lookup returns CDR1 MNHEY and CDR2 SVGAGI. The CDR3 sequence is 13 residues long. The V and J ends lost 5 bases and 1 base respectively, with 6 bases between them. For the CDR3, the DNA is TGTGCCAGCAGTCAGATCAGCAATCAGCCCCAGCATTTT. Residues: CASSQISNQPQHF.

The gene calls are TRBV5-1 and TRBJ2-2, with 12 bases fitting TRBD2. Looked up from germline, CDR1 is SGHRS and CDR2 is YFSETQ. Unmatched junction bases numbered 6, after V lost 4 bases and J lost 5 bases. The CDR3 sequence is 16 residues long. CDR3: CASSRGTSGWTGELFF. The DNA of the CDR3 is TGCGCCAGCAGCAGGGGGACTAGCGGGTGGACCGGGGAGCTGTTTTTT.

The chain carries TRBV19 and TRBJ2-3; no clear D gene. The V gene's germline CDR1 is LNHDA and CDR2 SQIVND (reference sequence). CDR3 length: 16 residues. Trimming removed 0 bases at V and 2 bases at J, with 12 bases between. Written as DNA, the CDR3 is TGTGCCAGTAGTATAGACCCTTTAACTGTCACAGATACGCAGTATTTT. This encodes CASSIDPLTVTDTQYF.

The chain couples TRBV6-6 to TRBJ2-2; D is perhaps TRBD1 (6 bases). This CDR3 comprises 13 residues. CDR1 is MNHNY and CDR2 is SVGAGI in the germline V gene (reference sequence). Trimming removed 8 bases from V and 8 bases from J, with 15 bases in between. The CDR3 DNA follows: TGTGCCAGCCGCCGGGACACCCTGGGGGAGCTGTTTTTT. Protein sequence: CASRRDTLGELFF.

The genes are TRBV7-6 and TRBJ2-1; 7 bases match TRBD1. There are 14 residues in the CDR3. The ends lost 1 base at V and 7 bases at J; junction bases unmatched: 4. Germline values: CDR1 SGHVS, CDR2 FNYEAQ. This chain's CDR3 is CASSLETGVNEQFF. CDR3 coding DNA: TGTGCCAGCAGCTTAGAAACAGGGGTGAATGAGCAGTTCTTC.

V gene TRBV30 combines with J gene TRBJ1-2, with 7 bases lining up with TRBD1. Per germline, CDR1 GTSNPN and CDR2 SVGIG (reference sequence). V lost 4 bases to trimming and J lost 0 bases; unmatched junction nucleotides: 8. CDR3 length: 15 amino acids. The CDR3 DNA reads TGTGCCTGGACCCCCGGGCAGGGGGCTAACTATGGCTACACCTTC. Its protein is CAWTPGQGANYGYTF.

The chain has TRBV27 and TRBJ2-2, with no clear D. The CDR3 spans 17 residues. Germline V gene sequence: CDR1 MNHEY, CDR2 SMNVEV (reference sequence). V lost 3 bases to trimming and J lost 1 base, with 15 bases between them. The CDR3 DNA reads TGTGCCAGCAGTTTTACGGAGATGTCCTTGAACACCGGGGAGCTGTTTTTT. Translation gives CASSFTEMSLNTGELFF.

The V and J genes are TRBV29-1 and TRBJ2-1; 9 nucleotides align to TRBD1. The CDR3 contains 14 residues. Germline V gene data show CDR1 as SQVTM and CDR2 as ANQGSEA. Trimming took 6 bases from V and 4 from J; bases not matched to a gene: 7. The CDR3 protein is CSVEEGQGYNEQFF. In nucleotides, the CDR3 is TGCAGCGTGGAGGAGGGACAGGGATACAATGAGCAGTTCTTC.

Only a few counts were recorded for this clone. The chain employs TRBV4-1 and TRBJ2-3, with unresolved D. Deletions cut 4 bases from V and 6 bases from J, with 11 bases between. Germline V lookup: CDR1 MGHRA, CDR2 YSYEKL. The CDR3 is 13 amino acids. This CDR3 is CASSPISRDTQYF. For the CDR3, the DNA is TGCGCCAGCAGCCCCATATCGCGCGATACGCAGTATTTT.

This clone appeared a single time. The CDR3 protein is CASSEGGAQYF. CDR3 in DNA: TGTGCCAGCAGTGAAGGCGGGGCCCAGTATTTT. This sequence joins TRBV6-1 and TRBJ2-3; weak D call: TRBD2 (6 bases). V was shortened by 1 base and J by 12 bases, with 8 bases between the two germline ends. CDR3 length equals 11 residues. Germline CDR1 reads MNHNS; CDR2 reads SASEGT.